The rows below give T cell receptor beta chains drawn from one sample of a study of OX40 agonist ivuxolimab in advanced cancers. Data came from immunoSEQ multiplex PCR; TCRdb stores just in-frame clones and leaves some out. The table shows 50,000 or so clones, with roughly 91% occurring only once. Source: CD4+ or CD8+ T cells sorted from blood, taken in a trial of the OX40 agonist ivuxolimab. These receptors all stem from an adult with an advanced solid tumor such as melanoma, head and neck, liver or kidney cancer. CDR3s include the opening cysteine and the closing phenylalanine or tryptophan. Each record gives: CDR3 length, D gene, J gene, V gene, clone size, CDR3 DNA, CDR3 protein. D genes are given only for firm matches. Clone size is shown for a subset of rows, as once, few, many or a class of expanded clone.

13	-	TRBJ1-1	TRBV5-1	medium-sized	TGCGCCAGCATGGGGACACCCAACACTGAAGCTTTCTTT	CASMGTPNTEAFF
15	-	TRBJ2-2	TRBV2	-	TGTGCCAGCAGTGGGGGCCCTGAGAACACCGGGGAGCTGTTTTTT	CASSGGPENTGELFF
14	-	TRBJ2-7	TRBV4-1	once	TGCGCCAGCAGCCTTCGAGGGGGGGACTACGAGCAGTACTTC	CASSLRGGDYEQYF
14	TRBD1	TRBJ2-7	TRBV27	-	TGTGCCAGCAGTGCCGGGGACAGGGGGTACGAGCAGTACTTC	CASSAGDRGYEQYF
14	-	TRBJ1-1	TRBV19	-	TGTGCCAGTAGTATTGCCGGGGGCTTCACTGAAGCTTTCTTT	CASSIAGGFTEAFF
17	TRBD2	TRBJ2-3	TRBV6-1	-	TGTGCCAGCAGTGAACGGACTAGCGGGACCTTCACAGATACGCAGTATTTT	CASSERTSGTFTDTQYF
14	TRBD1	TRBJ2-7	TRBV30	-	TGTGCCTGGATAGTGGGACAGGGTGTCCACGAGCAGTACTTC	CAWIVGQGVHEQYF
12	-	TRBJ2-2	TRBV6-1	-	TGTGCCAGCACCCGGCTAACCGGGGAGCTGTTTTTT	CASTRLTGELFF
13	-	TRBJ2-1	TRBV6-4	-	TGTGCCAGCAGTGCATCAATCTCAGGGGAGCAGTTCTTC	CASSASISGEQFF
13	-	TRBJ1-1	TRBV5-1	-	TGCGCCAGCAGCTTCATCGATAACACTGAAGCTTTCTTT	CASSFIDNTEAFF
14	-	TRBJ2-1	TRBV28	-	TGTGCCAGCAGTAAGACAGGTTCCTACAATGAGCAGTTCTTC	CASSKTGSYNEQFF
16	TRBD1	TRBJ2-3	TRBV5-8	-	TGTGCCAGCAGCTCCTCCACAGGGGGCAGATCGGATACGCAGTATTTT	CASSSSTGGRSDTQYF
12	-	TRBJ2-7	TRBV5-5	-	TGTGCCAGCAGCGCTACAGGGTACGAGCAGTACTTC	CASSATGYEQYF
16	TRBD2	TRBJ2-5	TRBV27	-	TGTGCCAGCAGTTTACGGACTAGCGGGACGAAAGAGACCCAGTACTTC	CASSLRTSGTKETQYF
16	TRBD2	TRBJ2-5	TRBV2	-	TGTGCCAGCAGACCCGGGACTAGCGGGAGGCAAGAGACCCAGTACTTC	CASRPGTSGRQETQYF
14	-	TRBJ2-7	TRBV9	few	TGTGCCAGCAGTGACGAAGGACAAGCCTACGAGCAGTACTTC	CASSDEGQAYEQYF
16	TRBD1	TRBJ1-1	TRBV5-1	once	TGCGCCAGCAGCTCCCCGGGACAGGGTTTTTACACTGAAGCTTTCTTT	CASSSPGQGFYTEAFF
13	TRBD2	TRBJ2-1	TRBV29-1	-	TGCAGCGTGGTGGTCTCTAGCGGCAATGAGCAGTTCTTC	CSVVVSSGNEQFF
17	TRBD2	TRBJ2-7	TRBV29-1	-	TGCAGCGTTGAAATGGCCCTAGCGGGGGGGCAAGGGGACGAGCAGTACTTC	CSVEMALAGGQGDEQYF
13	-	TRBJ2-1	TRBV7-9	-	TGTGCCAGCAGCGCCGCAGCGAAGGTTGAGCAGTTCTTC	CASSAAAKVEQFF
14	-	TRBJ2-7	TRBV5-1	few	TGCGCCAGCAGCTTTTCAGGGGCTGAGAACGAGCAGTACTTC	CASSFSGAENEQYF
14	-	TRBJ2-1	TRBV19	-	TGTGCCAGTAGCAGGTCAAGCTCCTACAATGAGCAGTTCTTC	CASSRSSSYNEQFF
15	-	TRBJ2-7	TRBV29-1	-	TGCAGCGTTGAAGATGTCGGGACGGAGTCCTACGAGCAGTACTTC	CSVEDVGTESYEQYF
16	-	TRBJ2-3	TRBV27	-	TGTGCCAGCAGTATAACAGGGGGGGGTAGCACAGATACGCAGTATTTT	CASSITGGGSTDTQYF
14	-	TRBJ2-5	TRBV25-1	-	TGTGCCAGCAGTGGAGTAGCGGAACAAGAGACCCAGTACTTC	CASSGVAEQETQYF
13	-	TRBJ2-7	TRBV6-5	-	TGTGCCAGCAGGTACAGGAAAGCCTACGAGCAGTACTTC	CASRYRKAYEQYF
15	-	TRBJ2-2	TRBV19	-	TGTGCCAGTAGTTACGCGGAGACTTACACCGGGGAGCTGTTTTTT	CASSYAETYTGELFF
15	TRBD1	TRBJ2-7	TRBV27	-	TGTGCCAGCAGTTTATTGGGACAGGGGGCAAGCGAGCAGTACTTC	CASSLLGQGASEQYF
13	-	TRBJ2-7	TRBV27	-	TGTGCCAGCAGCGGGACGTACACCTACGAGCAGTACTTC	CASSGTYTYEQYF